This T cell receptor (beta chain) originates from a study of beta chain features in type 1 diabetes. General study findings and limits: A greater similarity of naive, central memory and Treg TCRB repertoires was seen among patients than among healthy donors.

V was cut by 6 bases and J by 5 bases, with 14 bases left in between. CDR1 is MDHEN, CDR2 SYDVKM, per germline. The CDR3 has 13 residues. A word on this clone: Its cognate antigen is unknown.

Reverse transcription of all isolated RNA meant that expressed TCRB transcripts were sequenced. Profiling relied on immunoSEQ multiplex PCR, and the TCRdb table lists in-frame clones only, not all of them. The sample holds about 130,000 clones, about a tenth seen once. The chain links TRBV28 to TRBJ2-7; D call uncertain. This receptor was identified in a young man in good health. Material for sequencing was central memory CD4+ T cells from blood. CDR3 sequence: CASRPGWANEQYF. DNA of the CDR3: TGTGCCAGCAGACCCGGATGGGCCAACGAGCAGTACTTC. The complete variable domain, with remaining parts taken from reference TRBV28 and TRBJ2-7, reads DVKVTQSSRYLVKRTGEKVFLECVQDMDHENMFWYRQDPGLGLRLIYFSYDVKMKEKGDIPEGYSVSREKKERFSLILESASTNQTSMYLCASRPGWANEQYFGPGTRLTVT.